This TCR beta chain was documented in a study of shared clonotypes between healthy human individuals. Germline values: CDR1 MDHEN, CDR2 SYDVKM. V lost 3 bases, J lost 5 bases, and 13 bases lay in between. CDR3 length equals 14 residues. Authors' processing steps: In the immunoSEQ data, sequences were junction-only and lacked quality scores, so filtering differed. Assay: immunoSEQ multiplex PCR; the TCRdb copy retains only in-frame clones and omits some. V and J calls and clone size are given by that table; D and trimming were obtained from the DNA. Seen here are more than 2 million clones, about 93% observed once, and the top ten hold less than 2%. Whole-study findings and limits: Blood alone was sampled, and tissue repertoires likely differ.

Regarding this clone: Its target is unknown. Other nucleotide sequences from this sample produce the same CDR3.

Terminally differentiated effector memory CD45RA+ cells were excluded from the naive CD8 cells, which were CD45RO-negative and positively selected for CCR7. Sequenced sample: naive CD8+ T cells from PBMCs. The sequence came from a man aged 18-30 years in good health. Some clones in this sample may be carry-over from other donors' samples. The rearrangement uses TRBV28 and TRBJ1-1; possibly TRBD1 for D (6 bases). In DNA, the CDR3 is TGTGCCAGCAGTTTTCCGGGGGCGCGGACTGAAGCTTTCTTT. Its translation is CASSFPGARTEAFF.